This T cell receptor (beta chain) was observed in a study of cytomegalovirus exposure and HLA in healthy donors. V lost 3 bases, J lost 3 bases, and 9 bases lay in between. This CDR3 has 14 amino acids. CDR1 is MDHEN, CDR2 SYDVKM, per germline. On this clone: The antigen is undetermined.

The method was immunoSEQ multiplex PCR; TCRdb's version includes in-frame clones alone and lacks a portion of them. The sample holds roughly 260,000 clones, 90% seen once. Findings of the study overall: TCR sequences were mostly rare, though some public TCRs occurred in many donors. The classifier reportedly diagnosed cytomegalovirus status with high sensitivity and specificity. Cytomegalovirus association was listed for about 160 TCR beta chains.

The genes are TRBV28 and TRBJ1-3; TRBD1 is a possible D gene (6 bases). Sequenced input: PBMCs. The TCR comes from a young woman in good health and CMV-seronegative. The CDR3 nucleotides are TGTGCCAGCAGTTTCCGAGGGGGTGGAAACACCATATATTTT. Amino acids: CASSFRGGGNTIYF.